This T cell receptor beta chain emerged from a study of cytomegalovirus exposure and HLA in healthy donors. General study findings and limits: Presence/absence comparisons presumed near-even sequencing depth among donors.

All donors participated as healthy donors of bone marrow. Donors counted as nominally healthy when sampled, yet unrecorded immune exposures were likely. The germline CDR1 and CDR2 sequences are KGHSH and LQKENI. This CDR3 has 16 amino acids. V was trimmed by 6 bases and J by 6 bases, leaving 21 bases between them. On this clone: What it binds is not known.

Primers: 60 Vbeta forward and 13 Jbeta reverse. The assay was immunoSEQ multiplex PCR, and TCRdb's table has in-frame clones only and misses some. The sample is made up of some 47,000 clones, and the top ten hold 2.1% of it. The origin of this receptor is a middle-aged woman in good health and CMV-seronegative. The source material was PBMCs. The gene calls are TRBV18 and TRBJ2-1; D uncertain. The chain's CDR3 is CASSPLGRPLSNEQFF. The CDR3 DNA is TGTGCCAGCTCCCCTCTAGGAAGGCCTCTCTCCAATGAGCAGTTCTTC.